The clone carrying this T cell receptor beta chain has a handful of counts. The sample belongs to a study of blood T cell repertoires in COVID-19. In the study overall: Collection of acute and convalescent COVID-19 samples took place in the United States, Italy and Spain. The analysed material was cDNA or gDNA that came from T cells, B-cell-depleted T cells, or PBMCs.

Germline CDR1 SGHVS, CDR2 FQNEAQ. The ends were cut back, 1 base at V and 4 bases at J, with 8 bases in the middle. CDR3 length equals 15 residues. Per the authors' pipeline: Nucleated cell number was recorded as an estimate derived from reference gene primer amplification. Profiling relied on immunoSEQ multiplex PCR, and the TCRdb table lists in-frame clones only, not all of them. From that table come the V and J calls and clone size; the DNA was used to work out D and trimming. This sample has around 110,000 clones, with around 80% found just once. This chain connects TRBV7-8 to TRBJ1-6, with D tentatively TRBD1 (5 bases). The TCR comes from a woman aged 55-70 years with acute or convalescent COVID-19. Input material: peripheral blood. In DNA, the CDR3 is TGTGCCAGCAGCTTAGTTTCAGGGTATAATTCACCCCTCCACTTT. This gives the protein CASSLVSGYNSPLHF.